These 17 T cell receptor beta chains were all obtained from the same sample, sequenced in a study of PD-L1 blockade in urothelial cancer (dated by TCRdb to about 2017). Receptors were amplified or captured by the immunoSEQ multiplex PCR assay. Sourced from immuneACCESS, this table was stored by TCRdb with only in-frame sequences that have V and J called. A share of the clones is absent; for the studies checked, an unresolved V gene accounts for under half, and the remainder has no known explanation. This sample comprises more than 75,000 clones, roughly 90% of them detected only once. The top ten hold roughly a tenth of the sample. The starting material was PBMCs, obtained around atezolizumab (anti-PD-L1) treatment. The receptors here all came from a man aged 55 to 70 with urothelial cancer.

The V call is TRBV29-1, the J call TRBJ2-3, with 11 bases aligning to TRBD2. Germline V CDR1 and CDR2: SQVTM, ANQGSEA. Trimming removed 4 bases from V and 4 bases from J; junction bases left unmatched: 4. The length of the CDR3 is 14 residues. The CDR3 DNA sequence: TGCAGCGTTGTAGCGGGAGGGACCGCAGATACGCAGTATTTT. Amino acids: CSVVAGGTADTQYF.

The chain carries TRBV5-1 and TRBJ2-7; 7 bases fit TRBD1. The ends lost 0 bases at V and 3 bases at J; junction bases unmatched: 9. CDR1 and CDR2 from the germline V gene are SGHRS and YFSETQ. There are 16 residues in the CDR3. The CDR3 protein is CASSLGPGTALYEQYF. Here the CDR3 DNA reads TGCGCCAGCAGCTTGGGTCCCGGGACAGCCCTCTACGAGCAGTACTTC.

The rearrangement joins TRBV15 to TRBJ1-2, with D unclear. Looked up from germline, CDR1 is LNHNV and CDR2 is YYDKDF (reference sequence). V was cut by 0 bases and J by 0 bases, with 14 bases left in between. CDR3 size: 17 residues. CDR3 residues: CATSRDIGASSNYGYTF. For the CDR3, the DNA is TGTGCCACCAGCAGAGATATAGGAGCCTCCTCTAACTATGGCTACACCTTC.

The chain carries TRBV6-4 and TRBJ2-7; D is unresolved. The CDR3 totals 13 residues. The V gene's germline CDR1 is MRHNA and CDR2 SNTAGT. V was trimmed by 6 bases and J by 1 base, leaving 10 bases between them. The CDR3 coding sequence is TGTGCCAGCAGACCTGGAGCGTCCTACGAGCAGTACTTC. Translation gives CASRPGASYEQYF.

The chain has TRBV10-2 and TRBJ2-5; 10 bases agree with TRBD1. The CDR3 has 16 amino acids. The germline CDR1 and CDR2 sequences are WSHSY and SAAADI. The J segment lost 4 bases and the V segment lost 2 bases, leaving 7 bases of the junction unmatched. The CDR3: CASSEPVDRGLETQYF. CDR3 in DNA: TGCGCCAGCAGTGAGCCCGTAGACAGGGGGCTAGAGACCCAGTACTTC.

The chain carries TRBV10-2 and TRBJ2-3; 7 bases match TRBD2. After removal of 4 bases from V and 1 base from J, the junction contained 2 bases not matched to a gene. This CDR3 spans 14 amino acids. Germline-derived CDR1 and CDR2 are WSHSY and SAAADI. This chain's CDR3 is CASSGAGGTDTQYF. In DNA form, the CDR3 reads TGCGCCAGCAGTGGGGCGGGGGGCACAGATACGCAGTATTTT.

This chain links TRBV11-2 with TRBJ2-1; D may be TRBD2 (6 bases). The CDR3 is made up of 15 amino acids. Germline V lookup: CDR1 SGHAT, CDR2 FQNNGV. V lost 1 base and J 6 bases, leaving 13 bases between the germline ends. In DNA form, the CDR3 reads TGTGCCAGCAGCTTAGTGCTAGCGACTCCCAATGAGCAGTTCTTC. Its translation is CASSLVLATPNEQFF.

This chain uses TRBV10-3 with TRBJ2-7; 10 bases map to TRBD1. The CDR3 spans 15 residues. J was trimmed by 0 bases and V by 6 bases; bases with no gene match: 5. Germline CDR1 and CDR2: ENHRY and SYGVKD. CDR3 in amino acids: CAISWTGGLSYEQYF. The CDR3 DNA reads as TGTGCCATCAGCTGGACAGGGGGACTCTCCTACGAGCAGTACTTC.

V is TRBV5-4 and J is TRBJ1-2, with D possibly TRBD1 on 5 matching bases. The CDR3 contains 14 residues. Looked up from germline, CDR1 is SGHNT and CDR2 is YYREEE (reference sequence). The V gene lost 4 bases and the J gene lost 4 bases, with 14 bases spanning the gap. The CDR3 DNA sequence: TGTGCCAGCAGCCAGGGCCTTTTTTCCTATGGCTACACCTTC. This encodes CASSQGLFSYGYTF.

The CDR3 sequence: CASSQFGTGGSTDTQYF. As DNA, the CDR3 is TGCGCCAGCAGCCAATTCGGAACGGGGGGGAGCACAGATACGCAGTATTTT. The J gene is TRBJ2-3, the V gene TRBV4-3; 8 nucleotides match TRBD2. J was trimmed by 0 bases and V by 2 bases; bases with no gene match: 7. This CDR3 has 17 residues. The germline CDR1 and CDR2 sequences are LGHNA and YSLEER.

The chain links TRBV6-5 to TRBJ1-4, with TRBD1 matching over 7 bases. The V gene's germline CDR1 is MNHEY and CDR2 SVGAGI. V trimming: 6 bases; J trimming: 8 bases; junction bases outside the gene matches: 12. The CDR3 totals 15 residues. Here the CDR3 DNA reads TGTGCCAGCAGCTCCGAGGGGGCGCCCGGGGAAAAACTGTTTTTT. This codes for CASSSEGAPGEKLFF.

The J gene is TRBJ1-2, the V gene TRBV4-2, with 9 bases fitting TRBD1. Germline trimming cut 4 bases from V and 4 bases from J; bases unmatched to any gene: 10. The germline V gene encodes CDR1 LGHNA and CDR2 YNFKEQ. The CDR3 runs to 16 residues. CDR3 in DNA: TGTGCCAGCAGCCCGGGACAGGGCGGGATAAGCTATGGCTACACCTTC. The encoded protein is CASSPGQGGISYGYTF.

In this sample, this clone turned up a few times. The chain joins TRBV6-5 to TRBJ2-1, with 10 bases aligning to TRBD1. Germline lookup yields CDR1 MNHEY and CDR2 SVGAGI. The CDR3 covers 11 residues. After removal of 6 bases from V and 14 bases from J, the junction contained 4 bases not matched to a gene. The CDR3 DNA reads as TGTGCCAGCAGCCGAGGGACAGGGGAGTTCTTC. It codes for CASSRGTGEFF.

This clone has a single count. The CDR3 loop reads CASSYGGGTDTQYF. CDR3 nucleotide sequence: TGTGCCAGCAGTTATGGCGGGGGTACAGATACGCAGTATTTT. The chain couples TRBV6-5 to TRBJ2-3; 7 bases map to TRBD2. The CDR3 is 14 residues long. J was trimmed by 3 bases and V by 3 bases; bases with no gene match: 3. CDR1 and CDR2 (germline): MNHEY, SVGAGI.

The chain couples TRBV28 to TRBJ1-1; D is undetermined. Trimming left V 2 bases short and J 7 bases short, with 11 bases between. Germline V lookup: CDR1 MDHEN, CDR2 SYDVKM. CDR3 length: 13 residues. The CDR3 nucleotides read TGTGCCAGCAGTTTACCCCAGGATTATGAAGCTTTCTTT. Its protein is CASSLPQDYEAFF.

The chain joins TRBV7-9 to TRBJ2-4; D is undetermined. The CDR3 is 14 amino acids. Per the germline V gene, CDR1 is SEHNR and CDR2 is FQNEAQ (reference sequence). Trimming removed 5 bases at V and 6 bases at J, with 14 bases between. The CDR3 spells CASSLSLGANIQYF. The CDR3 nucleotides are TGTGCCAGCAGCCTAAGCCTAGGCGCAAACATTCAGTACTTC.

The gene calls are TRBV7-9 and TRBJ2-3, with 8 bases aligning to TRBD2. From germline, CDR1 is SEHNR and CDR2 FQNEAQ (reference sequence). The CDR3 has 15 amino acids. Trimming at V came to 5 bases and at J to 5 bases, leaving 9 bases not matched to a gene. The CDR3: CASSPRAGVIDTQYF. The CDR3 DNA follows: TGTGCCAGCAGCCCCCGAGCGGGAGTAATAGATACGCAGTATTTT.